The T cell receptor (beta chain) under discussion was sequenced for a study of cytomegalovirus exposure and HLA in healthy donors. Study-wide points: Upon later analysis, TCR association rates were observed to vary by HLA locus, being highest for DRB1 and lowest for HLA-C.

It was with 60 Vbeta and 13 Jbeta primers that the PCR ran. Profiled with immunoSEQ multiplex PCR; TCRdb holds only in-frame clones, not every one. The sample holds about 140,000 clones, approximately 82% seen once. The germline gives CDR1 MGHDK, CDR2 SYGVNS. The CDR3 consists of 16 residues. V shed 5 bases, J shed 1 base, and the junction held 10 bases outside the gene matches. Details on this clone: No antigen is known for it.

This TCR derives from a man between 18 and 29 years old in good health and CMV-seropositive. Sequenced sample: PBMCs. J is TRBJ2-7 and V is TRBV25-1; 8 bases line up with TRBD1. The CDR3 sequence is CASSHHRDRSSYEQYF. The CDR3 nucleotides are TGTGCCAGCAGTCATCACCGGGACAGGTCTTCCTACGAGCAGTACTTC.